This T cell receptor (beta chain) was captured in a study of PD-L1 blockade in urothelial cancer. About the study: Patients started atezolizumab around 2014, 1,200 mg intravenously every 3 weeks.

The CDR3 sequence is 14 residues long. V was cut by 0 bases and J by 1 base, with 6 bases left in between. Germline CDR1 is SGHTA and CDR2 is FQGTGA. Time point noted: peripheral blood 6 weeks after treatment start. PCRs were each spiked with synthetic TCR analog templates. TCRdb keeps only in-frame clones here, not all; method: immunoSEQ multiplex PCR. The data hold about 120,000 clones, with more than 85% observed a single time. This sequence joins TRBV7-3 and TRBJ1-1; D unresolved. Sequenced here: PBMCs, sampled around atezolizumab (anti-PD-L1) treatment. The source of this sequence is a man in his sixties with urothelial cancer. The CDR3 reads CASSLTGTNTEAFF. CDR3 in DNA: TGTGCCAGCAGCTTAACGGGCACGAACACTGAAGCTTTCTTT.